These T cell receptor beta chains were read from a single sample in a study of post-analysis software for immune sequencing data. TCRdb reanalysed the PCR reads using MiXCR and keeps one entry per CDR3 protein. The sample lists about 770,000 distinct CDR3 sequences, roughly 50% occurring once. Sequencing input: blood. The receptors derive from a girl under 18 with multiple sclerosis. CDR3s leave out the opening cysteine and the closing phenylalanine or tryptophan. Fields, in order: V gene, CDR3 protein.

V: TRBV12-3/TRBV12-4
CDR3: ASSPRRTTETQY

V: TRBV15
CDR3: ATSRLGVEQY

V: TRBV20-1
CDR3: SARDPSGSGEQY

V: TRBV27
CDR3: ASSFRISTDTQY

V: TRBV9
CDR3: ASSVGDRVGEQY

V: TRBV2
CDR3: ASMGAWGYT

V: TRBV5-1
CDR3: ASSLEAGMETQY

V: TRBV20-1
CDR3: SASGQETQY

V: TRBV4-3
CDR3: ASSQEGGPQETQY

V: TRBV3-1
CDR3: ASSPIRGWETQY

V: TRBV29-1
CDR3: SVELTGSPYEQY

V: TRBV7-9
CDR3: ASSPSGGAQTDTQY

V: TRBV28
CDR3: ASSPGTSENNKQF

V: TRBV15
CDR3: ATSNRDVLT

V: TRBV11-2
CDR3: ASDDSPDTNEKLF

V: TRBV12-3/TRBV12-4
CDR3: ASRYTGHGTEAF

V: TRBV5-5
CDR3: ASSLTDRDPRRAEAF

V: TRBV5-1
CDR3: ASSLEAGPYEQY

V: TRBV27
CDR3: ASSRTDGYEQY

V: TRBV25-1
CDR3: ASSVGTPYGYT

V: TRBV24-1
CDR3: ATSVGGQGSDEQY

V: TRBV5-1
CDR3: ASSLTSKTGGYETQY

V: TRBV7-7
CDR3: ASSPGGDYEQY

V: TRBV28
CDR3: ASSSVNTEAF

V: TRBV6-1
CDR3: ASRETGHQETQY

V: TRBV12-3/TRBV12-4
CDR3: ASTQGRKEFGYT

V: TRBV29-1
CDR3: SVEDRPRGFGTDTQY

V: TRBV30
CDR3: AWSGGQGTFNEQF

V: TRBV14
CDR3: ASSQGRPSGSFSYEQY

V: TRBV20-1
CDR3: SASGTSGRISYEQD

V: TRBV29-1
CDR3: NVAGTYGYT

V: TRBV13
CDR3: ASSFQVGRVDTQY

V: TRBV12-3/TRBV12-4
CDR3: ASSLASRNDNEQF